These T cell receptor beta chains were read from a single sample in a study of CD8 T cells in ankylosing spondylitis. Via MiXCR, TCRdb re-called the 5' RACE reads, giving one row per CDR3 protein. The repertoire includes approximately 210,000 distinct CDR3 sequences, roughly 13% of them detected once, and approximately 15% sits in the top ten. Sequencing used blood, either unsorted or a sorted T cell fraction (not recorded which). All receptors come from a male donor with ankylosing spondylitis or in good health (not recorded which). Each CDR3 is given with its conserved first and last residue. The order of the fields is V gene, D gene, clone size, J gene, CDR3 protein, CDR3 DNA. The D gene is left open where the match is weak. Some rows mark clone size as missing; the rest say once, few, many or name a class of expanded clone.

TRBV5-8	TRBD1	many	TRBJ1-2	CASSLVGGRDGYTF	TGTGCCAGCAGCTTGGTAGGGGGCAGGGATGGCTACACCTTC
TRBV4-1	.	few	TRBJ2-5	CASSQEGIAMVEQYF	TGCGCCAGCAGCCAAGAGGGGATTGCTATGGTGGAACAGTACTTC
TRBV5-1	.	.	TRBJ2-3	CASSLEQGTDTQYF	TGCGCCAGCAGCTTGGAACAGGGAACAGATACGCAGTATTTT
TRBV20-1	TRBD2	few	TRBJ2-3	CSALGLAGHTDTQYF	TGCAGTGCACTGGGACTAGCGGGCCACACAGATACGCAGTATTTT
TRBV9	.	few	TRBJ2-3	CASSKGATDTQYF	TGTGCCAGCAGCAAAGGGGCCACAGATACGCAGTATTTT
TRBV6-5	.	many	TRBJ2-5	CASSSLQETQYF	TGTGCCAGCAGTTCCCTTCAAGAGACCCAGTACTTC
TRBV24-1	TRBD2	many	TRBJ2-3	CATRPTGGGSTDTQYF	TGTGCCACCAGGCCCACCGGGGGGGGTAGCACAGATACGCAGTATTTT
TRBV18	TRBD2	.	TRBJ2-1	CASSSNPGTSGGFYNEQFF	TGTGCCAGCTCATCGAACCCGGGGACTAGCGGGGGTTTCTACAATGAGCAGTTCTTC
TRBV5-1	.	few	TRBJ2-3	CASSSGVGMAPDTQYF	TGCGCCAGCAGCTCCGGTGTGGGGATGGCCCCAGATACGCAGTATTTT
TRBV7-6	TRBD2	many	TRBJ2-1	CASSLGLAGAESSYNEQFF	TGTGCCAGCAGCCTTGGACTAGCGGGGGCAGAGAGCTCCTACAATGAGCAGTTCTTC
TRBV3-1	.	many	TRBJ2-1	CASSLGVLPQANEQFF	TGTGCCAGCAGCTTAGGGGTCCTCCCCCAGGCCAATGAGCAGTTCTTC
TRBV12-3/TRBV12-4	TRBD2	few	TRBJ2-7	CASSLSGGAGEQYF	TGTGCCAGCAGTTTGAGCGGGGGGGCTGGCGAGCAGTACTTC
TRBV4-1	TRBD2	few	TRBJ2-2	CASSHRTSSYTGELFF	TGCGCCAGCAGCCACCGGACTAGCTCTTACACCGGGGAGCTGTTTTTT
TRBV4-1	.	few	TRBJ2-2	CASRTGLGDTGELFF	TGCGCCAGCAGGACGGGACTCGGAGACACCGGGGAGCTGTTTTTT
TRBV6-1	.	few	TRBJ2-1	CASSEYGGVLRNEQFF	TGTGCCAGCAGTGAATATGGGGGCGTCCTGAGGAATGAGCAGTTCTTC
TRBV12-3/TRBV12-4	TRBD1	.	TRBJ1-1	CASSFQQGIGTEAFF	TGTGCCAGCAGTTTTCAACAGGGGATTGGCACTGAAGCTTTCTTT
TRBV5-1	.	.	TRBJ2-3	CASSLGVGATDTQYF	TGCGCCAGCAGCCTTGGGGTAGGGGCCACAGATACGCAGTATTTT
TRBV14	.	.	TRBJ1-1	CASSLSGETEAFF	TGTGCCAGCAGTCTGTCAGGGGAAACTGAAGCTTTCTTT
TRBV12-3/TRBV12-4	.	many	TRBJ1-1	CASSPTGHGNTEAFF	TGTGCCAGCAGTCCTACGGGACACGGGAACACTGAAGCTTTCTTT
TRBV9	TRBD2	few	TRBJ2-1	CASSVGSGLAGAYNEQFF	TGTGCCAGCAGCGTAGGGTCAGGGCTAGCGGGAGCCTACAATGAGCAGTTCTTC
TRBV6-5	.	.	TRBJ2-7	CASSRGRVPYEQYF	TGTGCCAGCAGCCGCGGACGCGTCCCCTACGAGCAGTACTTC
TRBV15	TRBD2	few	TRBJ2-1	CATSRLAGGVYNEQFF	TGTGCCACCAGCAGGCTAGCGGGAGGGGTATACAATGAGCAGTTCTTC
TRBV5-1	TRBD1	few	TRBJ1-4	CASAGTEDGKLFF	TGCGCCAGCGCAGGGACAGAAGATGGAAAACTGTTTTTT
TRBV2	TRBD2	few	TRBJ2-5	CATARLAGGVETQYF	TGTGCCACCGCAAGACTAGCGGGGGGAGTAGAGACCCAGTACTTC
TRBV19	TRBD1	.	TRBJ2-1	CASSVQGMSYNEQFF	TGTGCCAGTAGTGTACAGGGGATGTCCTACAATGAGCAGTTCTTC
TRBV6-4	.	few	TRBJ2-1	CASSEETASYNEQFF	TGTGCCAGCAGTGAAGAGACGGCTTCCTACAATGAGCAGTTCTTC
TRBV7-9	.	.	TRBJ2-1	CASSPVGNLYNEQFF	TGTGCCAGCAGCCCGGTAGGGAACCTCTACAATGAGCAGTTCTTC
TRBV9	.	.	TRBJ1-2	CASSVGGDYGYTF	TGTGCCAGCAGCGTAGGGGGGGACTATGGCTACACCTTC
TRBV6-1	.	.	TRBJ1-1	CASSHDWKTEAFF	TGTGCCAGCAGCCATGACTGGAAGACTGAAGCTTTCTTT
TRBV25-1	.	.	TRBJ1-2	CASSEFGSRPYGYTF	TGTGCCAGCAGTGAATTTGGGTCTAGACCCTATGGCTACACCTTC
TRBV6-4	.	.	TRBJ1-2	CASSDFGTYGYTF	TGTGCCAGCAGTGACTTTGGGACATATGGCTACACCTTC
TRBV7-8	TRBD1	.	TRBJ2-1	CASRLGTGTLYNEQFF	TGTGCCAGCAGATTAGGGACAGGGACCCTGTACAATGAGCAGTTCTTC
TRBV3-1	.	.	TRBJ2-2	CASSQDLVGDTGELFF	TGTGCCAGCAGCCAAGATCTTGTGGGGGACACCGGGGAGCTGTTTTTT
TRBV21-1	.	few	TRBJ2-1	CASSKMDRDHNEQFF	TGTGCCAGCAGCAAGATGGACAGGGACCACAATGAGCAGTTCTTC
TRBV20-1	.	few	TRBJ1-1	CSAKFSDTEAFF	TGCAGTGCTAAGTTTTCGGACACTGAAGCTTTCTTT
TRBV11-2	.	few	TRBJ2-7	CASSLDLRGYEQYF	TGTGCCAGCAGCTTAGATTTGCGGGGCTACGAGCAGTACTTC
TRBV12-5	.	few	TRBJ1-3	CASGLVPRGGGNTIYF	TGTGCTAGTGGTTTGGTACCAAGGGGTGGTGGAAACACCATATATTTT
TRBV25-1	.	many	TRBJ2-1	CASSRVGAYNEQFF	TGTGCCAGCAGTAGAGTGGGGGCCTACAATGAGCAGTTCTTC
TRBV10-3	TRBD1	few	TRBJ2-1	CAISVSGTGAYNEQFF	TGTGCCATCAGTGTGTCCGGGACAGGGGCTTACAATGAGCAGTTCTTC
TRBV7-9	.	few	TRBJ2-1	CASSLMGGEQFF	TGTGCCAGCAGCTTAATGGGGGGTGAGCAGTTCTTC
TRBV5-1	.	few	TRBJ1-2	CASSPNWSANYGYTF	TGCGCCAGCAGCCCCAACTGGTCGGCGAACTATGGCTACACCTTC
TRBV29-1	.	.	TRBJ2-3	CSALGQDTDTQYF	TGCAGCGCACTGGGACAAGACACAGATACGCAGTATTTT
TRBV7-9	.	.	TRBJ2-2	CASIVERGANTGELFF	TGTGCCAGCATTGTTGAGAGGGGTGCGAACACCGGGGAGCTGTTTTTT
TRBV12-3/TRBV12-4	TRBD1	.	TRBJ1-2	CASSLDRQGLAYGYTF	TGTGCCAGCAGTTTAGACCGACAGGGATTAGCCTATGGCTACACCTTC
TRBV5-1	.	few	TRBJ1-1	CASSAIGENTEAFF	TGCGCCAGCAGCGCTATCGGGGAGAACACTGAAGCTTTCTTT
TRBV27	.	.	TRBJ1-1	CASSSSSRLIAFF	TGTGCCAGCAGTTCCTCCTCTCGGCTGATTGCTTTCTTT
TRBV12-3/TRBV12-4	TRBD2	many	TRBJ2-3	CATREGGLMGDTQYF	TGTGCCACCCGGGAGGGGGGGCTAATGGGGGATACGCAGTATTTT
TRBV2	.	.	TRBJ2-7	CASSAPNSYEQYF	TGTGCCAGCAGTGCCCCCAACTCCTACGAGCAGTACTTC